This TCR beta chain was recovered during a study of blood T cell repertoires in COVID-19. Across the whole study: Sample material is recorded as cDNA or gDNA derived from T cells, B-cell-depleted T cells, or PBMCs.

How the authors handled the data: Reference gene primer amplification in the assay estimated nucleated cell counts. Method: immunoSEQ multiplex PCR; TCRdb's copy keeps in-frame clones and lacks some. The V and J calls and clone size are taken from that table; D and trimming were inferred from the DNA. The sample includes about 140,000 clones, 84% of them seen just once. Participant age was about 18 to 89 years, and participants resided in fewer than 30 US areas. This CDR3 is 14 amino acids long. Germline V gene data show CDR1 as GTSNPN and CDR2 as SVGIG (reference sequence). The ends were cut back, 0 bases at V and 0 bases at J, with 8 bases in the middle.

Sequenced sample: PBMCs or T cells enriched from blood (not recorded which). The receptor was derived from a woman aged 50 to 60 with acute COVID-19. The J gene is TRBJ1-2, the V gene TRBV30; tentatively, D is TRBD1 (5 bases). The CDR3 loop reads CAWSVWTTNYGYTF. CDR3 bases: TGTGCCTGGAGTGTTTGGACAACTAACTATGGCTACACCTTC.